This T cell receptor beta chain was sequenced during a study of blood T cell repertoires in COVID-19. For the study at large: T cells, B-cell-depleted T cells, or PBMCs supplied cDNA or gDNA.

Here immunoSEQ multiplex PCR was the method, and the copy in TCRdb shows in-frame clones only, minus some. Of under 350,000 clones in the sample, around four fifths are singletons; the top ten hold 8% to 9.5%. The CDR3 spans 16 residues. Trimming cost V 5 bases and J 5 bases; bases outside gene matches: 11. Germline V lookup: CDR1 MDHEN, CDR2 SYDVKM. This receptor was obtained from a woman between 50 and 59 years old who had recovered from COVID-19. Sequences were obtained from peripheral blood. The rearrangement uses TRBV28 and TRBJ2-1; 8 bases agree with TRBD1. The DNA for the CDR3 is TGTGCCAGCAGTGGAACCGGGACAGGCCTCAACAATGAGCAGTTCTTC. This gives the protein CASSGTGTGLNNEQFF. Looking up the rest from reference TRBV28 and TRBJ2-1 gives the full variable domain: DVKVTQSSRYLVKRTGEKVFLECVQDMDHENMFWYRQDPGLGLRLIYFSYDVKMKEKGDIPEGYSVSREKKERFSLILESASTNQTSMYLCASSGTGTGLNNEQFFGPGTRLTVL.